These 10 T cell receptor beta chains share one sample of origin, sequenced in a study of siplizumab effects on memory and regulatory T cells. TCRdb's table, derived via immunoSEQ multiplex PCR, lists solely in-frame clones and lacks some. Altogether about 100,000 clones are present, 94% being singletons, with the ten largest covering roughly 0.6%. Material for sequencing was Tregs sorted from blood. These receptors were obtained from a human donor in good health.

The V and J genes are TRBV7-8 and TRBJ1-3, with D perhaps matching TRBD1 (6 bases). CDR3 length: 16 amino acids. Trimming removed 1 base from V and 9 bases from J, with 19 bases in between. CDR1 SGHVS and CDR2 FQNEAQ come from the germline V gene. CDR3 DNA sequence: TGTGCCAGCAGCTTAGTCAGTGGGGGACAACGATCCACCATATATTTT. This translates into CASSLVSGGQRSTIYF.

This CDR3 reads CAWSGGLYGYTF. CDR3 coding DNA: TGTGCCTGGAGTGGGGGCCTCTATGGCTACACCTTC. The rearrangement links TRBV30 to TRBJ1-2; TRBD1 might be the D (5 bases). V was cut by 1 base and J by 4 bases, with 7 bases left in between. Germline lookup yields CDR1 GTSNPN and CDR2 SVGIG (reference sequence). The CDR3 consists of 12 residues.

The rearrangement links TRBV11-2 to TRBJ2-7; possibly TRBD1 or TRBD2 for D (5 bases each). The CDR3 has 14 residues. Deletions cut 3 bases from V and 6 bases from J, with 15 bases between. The germline gives CDR1 SGHAT, CDR2 FQNNGV. CDR3: CASSFTGSGGEQYF. As DNA, the CDR3 is TGTGCCAGCAGCTTCACAGGAAGCGGAGGCGAGCAGTACTTC. Combining the CDR3 with reference TRBV11-2 and TRBJ2-7 gives the whole variable domain EAGVAQSPRYKIIEKRQSVAFWCNPISGHATLYWYQQILGQGPKLLIQFQNNGVVDDSQLPKDRFSAERLKGVDSTLKIQPAKLEDSAVYLCASSFTGSGGEQYFGPGTRLTVT.

This rearrangement joins TRBV6-6 to TRBJ2-4, with TRBD2 as a possible D gene (5 bases). The CDR3 loop spans 12 amino acids. The V gene's germline CDR1 is MNHNY and CDR2 SVGAGI (reference sequence). The V gene lost 8 bases and the J gene lost 1 base, with 6 bases spanning the gap. The CDR3 DNA follows: TGTGCCAGCCGGGATGCCAAAAACATTCAGTACTTC. This encodes CASRDAKNIQYF.

This chain joins TRBV18 and TRBJ2-7, with 10 bases lining up with TRBD2. The CDR3 consists of 15 residues. Trimming at V came to 3 bases and at J to 1 base, leaving 3 bases not matched to a gene. Germline CDR1 KGHSH, CDR2 LQKENI. DNA for the CDR3: TGTGCCAGCTCACCGACTAGCGGGTTGTCCTACGAGCAGTACTTC. Encoded protein: CASSPTSGLSYEQYF.

The chain uses TRBV5-5 and TRBJ2-2; 9 bases agree with TRBD1. Germline CDR1 and CDR2: SGHKS and YYEKEE (reference sequence). With 0 bases clipped from V and 6 bases from J, the junction kept 3 bases outside the gene matches. The CDR3 contains 15 residues. The DNA of the CDR3 is TGTGCCAGCAGCTTGGGGACAGGGGCCGCCGGGGAGCTGTTTTTT. Protein sequence: CASSLGTGAAGELFF. Supplemented by reference TRBV5-5 and TRBJ2-2, the full variable domain reads DAGVTQSPTHLIKTRGQQVTLRCSPISGHKSVSWYQQVLGQGPQFIFQYYEKEERGRGNFPDRFSARQFPNYSSELNVNALLLGDSALYLCASSLGTGAAGELFFGEGSRLTVL.

This chain uses TRBV6-5 with TRBJ2-7; D is possibly TRBD2 (6 bases). This CDR3 contains 14 residues. Trimming took 2 bases from V and 5 from J, leaving 13 bases between them. Germline CDR1 and CDR2: MNHEY and SVGAGI. The CDR3, as DNA: TGTGCCAGCAGTTACCTGCGGGATAAGGACGAGCAGTACTTC. Translation: CASSYLRDKDEQYF.

The DNA of the CDR3 is TGTGCCAGCAGGAAGGTCGGGGGTACCTACGAGCAGTACTTC. Amino acid sequence: CASRKVGGTYEQYF. The V call is TRBV6-1, the J call TRBJ2-7; tentatively, D is TRBD2 (6 bases). The CDR3 spans 14 residues. With 6 bases removed from V and 2 bases from J, the gap between germline ends came to 14 bases. Germline CDR1 and CDR2: MNHNS and SASEGT.

This clone is a singleton in its sample. This chain connects TRBV10-2 to TRBJ2-2; TRBD1 matches at 7 bases. This CDR3 comprises 16 residues. The J segment lost 3 bases and the V segment lost 7 bases, leaving 11 bases of the junction unmatched. Germline V gene sequence: CDR1 WSHSY, CDR2 SAAADI. CDR3 protein: CASKGGVRGYTGELFF. DNA of the CDR3: TGCGCCAGCAAAGGGGGCGTTCGAGGGTACACCGGGGAGCTGTTTTTT.

This rearrangement joins TRBV19 to TRBJ1-1; D is uncertain. CDR3 length equals 11 residues. V lost 7 bases and J 3 bases, leaving 6 bases between the germline ends. CDR1 and CDR2 from the germline V gene are LNHDA and SQIVND (reference sequence). For the CDR3, the DNA is TGTGCCAGTACCTCATACACTGAAGCTTTCTTT. Translating it yields CASTSYTEAFF.